This T cell receptor beta chain was recovered during a study of shared clonotypes between healthy human individuals. Per the germline V gene, CDR1 is SEHNR and CDR2 is FQNEAQ (reference sequence). V shed 5 bases and J shed 1 base, with 9 bases lying between them. The CDR3 sequence is 14 residues long. A remark on this clone: As yet, its antigen is unknown.

For sorted subsets, 150 to 200 ng DNA per replicate equaled 30,000 or so T cell genomes. Only in-frame clones appear in the TCRdb table, and some are missing; sequencing was by immunoSEQ multiplex PCR. The sample has a few hundred thousand clones; approximately 97% are singletons. Findings and limits, study-wide: Sequencing depth was predicted to influence how clonotypes are shared among donors. Generally, estimated richness proved larger in naive subsets than it did in memory subsets.

This TCR came from a woman aged 25 to 39 in good health. Material for sequencing was naive CD4+ T cells sorted from blood. Subset reported: CD45RA+ positively selected. The rearrangement links TRBV7-9 to TRBJ1-3, with D possibly TRBD1 on 5 matching bases. CDR3 nucleotides: TGTGCCAGCAGCGGAGGGGTTTCTGGAAACACCATATATTTT. This encodes CASSGGVSGNTIYF.